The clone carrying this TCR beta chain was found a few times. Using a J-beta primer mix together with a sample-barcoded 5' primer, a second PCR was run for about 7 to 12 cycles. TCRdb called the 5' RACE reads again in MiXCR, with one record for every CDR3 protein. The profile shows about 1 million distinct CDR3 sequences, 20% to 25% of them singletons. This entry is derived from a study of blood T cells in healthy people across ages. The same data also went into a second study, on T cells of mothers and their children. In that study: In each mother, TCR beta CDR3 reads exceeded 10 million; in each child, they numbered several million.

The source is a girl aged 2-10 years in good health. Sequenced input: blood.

CDR3 in amino acids: CASSFTGTFADTQYF. The CDR3 DNA follows: TGTGCCAGCAGTTTCACCGGGACCTTCGCAGATACGCAGTATTTT. The V call is TRBV28, the J call TRBJ2-3; D may be TRBD1 or TRBD2 (5 bases each). Germline assignment: CDR1 MDHEN and CDR2 SYDVKM. V lost 3 bases, J lost 4 bases, and 14 bases lay in between. The CDR3 consists of 15 residues.